A single sample is the source of the 12 T cell receptor beta chains below, sequenced in a study of blood T cell repertoires in COVID-19. Assay used: immunoSEQ multiplex PCR; TCRdb lists only in-frame clones, some missing. This table has approximately 120,000 clones, 88% appearing once. The sample was peripheral blood. The receptors stem from a human donor in a cohort sampled during active COVID-19.

The chain recombines TRBV6-1 with TRBJ2-7; 7 bases line up with TRBD2. V was pared by 3 bases and J by 2 bases, with 10 bases of the junction left unmatched. Germline values: CDR1 MNHNS, CDR2 SASEGT. CDR3 size: 16 residues. The CDR3: CASSDGPGRGTYEQYF. CDR3 nucleotide sequence: TGTGCCAGCAGTGACGGACCAGGGAGGGGTACCTACGAGCAGTACTTC.

This chain connects TRBV7-9 to TRBJ2-7, with TRBD2 as a possible D gene (5 bases). CDR1 and CDR2 (germline): SEHNR, FQNEAQ (reference sequence). The CDR3 contains 13 residues. Trimming left V 5 bases short and J 5 bases short, with 13 bases between. CDR3 coding DNA: TGTGCCAGCAGCGCCCGTCTCGGGGACGAGCAGTACTTC. Amino acids: CASSARLGDEQYF.

The rearrangement joins TRBV13 to TRBJ2-3; 8 nucleotides align to TRBD2. Germline V gives CDR1 PRHDT, CDR2 FYEKMQ (reference sequence). The CDR3 consists of 14 residues. J gave up 6 bases and V 5 bases, and 7 bases lay outside the gene matches. DNA of the CDR3: TGTGCCAGCAGCCCGGCGGGACTAGTGGATACGCAGTATTTT. Translated, it gives CASSPAGLVDTQYF.

Remarks on this clone: No DNA is shown, since the ends of the CDR3 on it are uncertain; the CDR3 is the one TCRdb lists. The chain couples TRBV10-2 to TRBJ2-7; the table gives TRBD2 as D, unverified against the DNA. Germline-derived CDR1 and CDR2 are WSHSY and SAAADI. The CDR3 sequence runs 16 residues, both termini included. The CDR3: CASSSSGLAGAREQYF.

V is TRBV29-1 and J is TRBJ2-3; D is unresolved. V lost 3 bases, J lost 3 bases, and 7 bases lay in between. The CDR3 has 12 amino acids. Germline CDR1 and CDR2: SQVTM and ANQGSEA. The CDR3, as DNA: TGCAGCGTTGATCCCGGGACAGATACGCAGTATTTT. Its protein is CSVDPGTDTQYF.

The chain uses TRBV5-4 and TRBJ2-2, with unresolved D. CDR3 length: 14 residues. V was pared by 4 bases and J by 4 bases, with 11 bases between. From germline, CDR1 is SGHNT and CDR2 YYREEE (reference sequence). The DNA of the CDR3 is TGTGCCAGCAGCAATAGTGAGGCCACCGGGGAGCTGTTTTTT. Amino acids: CASSNSEATGELFF. The whole variable domain, filled in from reference TRBV5-4 and TRBJ2-2, reads ETGVTQSPTHLIKTRGQQVTLRCSSQSGHNTVSWYQQALGQGPQFIFQYYREEENGRGNFPPRFSGLQFPNYSSELNVNALELDDSALYLCASSNSEATGELFFGEGSRLTVL.

This clone is a singleton in its sample. The rearrangement links TRBV24-1 to TRBJ2-3; 9 bases fit TRBD2. This CDR3 comprises 15 residues. Trimming at V came to 5 bases and at J to 4 bases, leaving 6 bases not matched to a gene. CDR1 and CDR2 (germline): KGHDR, SFDVKD. For the CDR3, the DNA is TGTGCCACCAGTGTGGGTAGCGGGAGTGCAGATACGCAGTATTTT. This gives the protein CATSVGSGSADTQYF.

Here the CDR3 reads CASSQGEAGGGGYTF. Written as DNA, the CDR3 is TGTGCCAGCAGCCAAGGGGAGGCAGGGGGCGGTGGCTACACCTTC. The chain couples TRBV4-2 to TRBJ1-2; TRBD1 matches at 8 bases. Germline CDR1 and CDR2: LGHNA and YNFKEQ. J was trimmed by 7 bases and V by 1 base; bases with no gene match: 8. This CDR3 contains 15 residues.

This clone was recorded a few times. The chain recombines TRBV5-8 with TRBJ2-4, with 11 nucleotides matching TRBD2. The CDR3 loop spans 15 amino acids. Germline V gene sequence: CDR1 SGHTS, CDR2 YDEGEE. V lost 5 bases, J lost 6 bases, and 7 bases stayed unmatched. Here the CDR3 DNA reads TGTGCCAGCAGTATGACTAGCGGGATGGGAAACATTCAGTACTTC. Its translation: CASSMTSGMGNIQYF. Using reference TRBV5-8 and TRBJ2-4 for the parts outside the CDR3, the full variable domain is EAGVTQSPTHLIKTRGQQATLRCSPISGHTSVYWYQQALGLGLQFLLWYDEGEERNRGNFPPRFSGRQFPNYSSELNVNALELEDSALYLCASSMTSGMGNIQYFGAGTRLSVL.

The chain links TRBV4-2 to TRBJ1-5; 7 positions agree with TRBD1. With V trimmed by 0 bases and J by 6 bases, 8 bases remained unmatched. Per the germline V gene, CDR1 is LGHNA and CDR2 is YNFKEQ. CDR3 length: 16 amino acids. The CDR3 protein is CASSQDLEGGGQPQHF. Written as DNA, the CDR3 is TGTGCCAGCAGCCAAGATTTGGAAGGGGGCGGTCAGCCCCAGCATTTT.

The V call is TRBV5-1, the J call TRBJ1-4; the D is unclear. CDR3 length equals 13 residues. In germline, CDR1 is SGHRS, CDR2 YFSETQ. V gave up 1 base and J gave up 5 bases, with 6 bases separating them. The CDR3 protein is CASSLRGNEKLFF. The DNA of the CDR3 is TGCGCCAGCAGCTTGAGAGGGAATGAAAAACTGTTTTTT.

V usage is TRBV19 and J usage is TRBJ2-3; 7 bases match TRBD2. V shed 6 bases, J shed 0 bases, and the junction held 3 bases outside the gene matches. The germline gives CDR1 LNHDA, CDR2 SQIVND (reference sequence). The CDR3 covers 14 residues. CDR3 sequence: CASSGGFSTDTQYF. CDR3 nucleotide sequence: TGTGCCAGTAGCGGGGGGTTTAGCACAGATACGCAGTATTTT.